The present T cell receptor beta chain was sequenced within a study of cytomegalovirus exposure and HLA in healthy donors. Study information: In an early release, HLA-typed donors contributed approximately 80 million unique TCR sequences. Overall study findings and caveats: A later analysis found most CMV-associated TCR beta chains apparently HLA-restricted.

Trimming stripped 1 base from V and 3 bases from J, with 9 bases between. The CDR3 loop spans 14 amino acids. Germline CDR1 SGHVS, CDR2 FNYEAQ. The PCR contained 60 Vbeta and 13 Jbeta primers. The protocol was immunoSEQ multiplex PCR, while the TCRdb copy is restricted to in-frame clones and leaves out a portion. The sample lists roughly 44,000 clones, 65% to 85% occurring once. Comments on this clone: What it recognizes is unknown. Other DNA sequences in this specimen translate into the identical CDR3.

Sequencing used PBMCs. The chain links TRBV7-6 to TRBJ1-1; D is uncertain. This TCR came from a man aged 50 to 60 in good health and CMV-seronegative. CDR3 sequence: CASSLGEGDTEAFF. CDR3 nucleotides: TGTGCCAGCAGCTTAGGTGAGGGTGACACTGAAGCTTTCTTT.